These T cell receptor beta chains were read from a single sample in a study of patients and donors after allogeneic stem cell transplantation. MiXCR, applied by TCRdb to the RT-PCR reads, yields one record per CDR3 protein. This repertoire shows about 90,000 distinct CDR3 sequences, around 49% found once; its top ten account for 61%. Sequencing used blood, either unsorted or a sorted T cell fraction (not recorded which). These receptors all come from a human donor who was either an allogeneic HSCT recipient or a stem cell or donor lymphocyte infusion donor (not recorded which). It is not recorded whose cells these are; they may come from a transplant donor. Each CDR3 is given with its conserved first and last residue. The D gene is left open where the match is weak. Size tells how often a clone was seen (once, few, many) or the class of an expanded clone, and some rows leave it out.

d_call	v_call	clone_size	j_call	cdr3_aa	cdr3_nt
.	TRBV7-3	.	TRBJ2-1	CASSLDPVYEQFF	TGTGCCAGCAGCTTAGATCCAGTCTATGAGCAGTTCTTC
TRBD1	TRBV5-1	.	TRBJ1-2	CASSRDRGDGYTF	TGCGCCAGCAGCCGAGACAGGGGTGATGGCTACACCTTC
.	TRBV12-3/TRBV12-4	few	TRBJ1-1	CASSFSAGGFLNTEAFF	TGTGCCAGCAGTTTTTCCGCCGGGGGGTTTCTGAACACTGAAGCTTTCTTT
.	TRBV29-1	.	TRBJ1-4	CSVGTGLLEKLFF	TGCAGCGTAGGAACAGGGCTTTTGGAAAAACTGTTTTTT
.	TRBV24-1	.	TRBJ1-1	CATSNYENTEAFF	TGTGCCACCAGTAACTATGAGAACACTGAAGCTTTCTTT
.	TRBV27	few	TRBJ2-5	CASSLRTQETQYF	TGTGCCAGCAGTCTAAGGACCCAAGAGACCCAGTACTTC
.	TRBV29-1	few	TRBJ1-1	CSGALDTEAFF	TGCAGCGGTGCTCTTGACACTGAAGCTTTCTTT
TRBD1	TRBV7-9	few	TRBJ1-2	CASSHPGQGSPGYTF	TGTGCCAGCAGCCATCCAGGACAGGGAAGTCCCGGCTACACCTTC
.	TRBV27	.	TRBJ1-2	CASSLQSNYGYTF	TGTGCCAGCAGTTTACAGAGTAACTATGGCTACACCTTC
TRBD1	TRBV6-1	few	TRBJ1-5	CASRLAGGGWGNQPQHF	TGTGCCAGCAGGCTCGCAGGGGGCGGTTGGGGCAATCAGCCCCAGCATTTT
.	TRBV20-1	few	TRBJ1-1	CSARTGRQKNTEAFF	TGCAGTGCTAGAACAGGTCGACAGAAGAACACTGAAGCTTTCTTT
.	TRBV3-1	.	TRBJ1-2	CASSPGFEYGYTF	TGTGCCAGCAGCCCTGGATTTGAGTATGGCTACACCTTC
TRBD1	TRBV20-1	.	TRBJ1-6	CSARTGSVVSPLHF	TGCAGTGCTAGGACAGGGTCAGTGGTGTCACCCCTCCACTTT
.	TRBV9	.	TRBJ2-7	CASSPQPKGTYEQYF	TGTGCCAGCAGCCCTCAGCCCAAAGGCACCTACGAGCAGTACTTC
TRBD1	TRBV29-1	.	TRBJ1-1	CSVETGGGNTEAFF	TGCAGCGTCGAGACAGGGGGAGGGAACACTGAAGCTTTCTTT
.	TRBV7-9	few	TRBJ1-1	CASNGDTWNTEAFF	TGTGCCAGCAACGGGGACACCTGGAACACTGAAGCTTTCTTT
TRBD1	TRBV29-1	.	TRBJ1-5	CSVRGTDNQPQHF	TGCAGCGTTCGGGGGACAGACAATCAGCCCCAGCATTTT
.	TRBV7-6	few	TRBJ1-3	CASSPSGGYSGNTIYF	TGTGCCAGCTCCCCTTCAGGCGGATACTCTGGAAACACCATATATTTT
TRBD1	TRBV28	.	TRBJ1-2	CASILTGGAGYGYTF	TGTGCCAGCATCCTGACAGGGGGCGCGGGCTATGGCTACACCTTC
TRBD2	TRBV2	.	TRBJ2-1	CASVPGLAGWEQFF	TGTGCCAGCGTACCGGGACTAGCGGGTTGGGAGCAGTTCTTC
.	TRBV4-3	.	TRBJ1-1	CASSQDNPPNTEAFF	TGCGCCAGCAGCCAAGATAATCCTCCGAACACTGAAGCTTTCTTT
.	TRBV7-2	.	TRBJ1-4	CASSSYVEDEKLFF	TGTGCCAGCAGCTCGTACGTGGAGGATGAAAAACTGTTTTTT
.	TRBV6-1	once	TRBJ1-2	CASSEALWAYGYTF	TGTGCCAGCAGTGAAGCGCTGTGGGCCTATGGCTACACCTTC
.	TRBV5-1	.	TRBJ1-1	CASSITPIGWNTEAFF	TGCGCCAGCAGCATCACCCCGATCGGGTGGAACACTGAAGCTTTCTTT
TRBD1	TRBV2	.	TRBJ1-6	CASSSGQLLHSPLHF	TGTGCCAGCAGTTCGGGACAGCTCTTGCATTCACCCCTCCACTTT
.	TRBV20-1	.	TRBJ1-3	CSARPKTGGGNTIYF	TGCAGTGCTAGACCGAAGACAGGCGGTGGAAACACCATATATTTT
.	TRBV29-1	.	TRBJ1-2	CSVGTPNYGYTF	TGCAGCGTTGGGACCCCAAACTATGGCTACACCTTC
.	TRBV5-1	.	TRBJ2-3	CASSSSSGYGTDTQYF	TGCGCCAGCAGCTCATCCAGCGGTTATGGCACAGATACGCAGTATTTT
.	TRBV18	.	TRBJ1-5	CASSQLQGSNQPQHF	TGTGCCAGCTCACAGCTACAGGGTAGCAATCAGCCCCAGCATTTT
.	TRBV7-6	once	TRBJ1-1	CASSLARTGSTEAFF	TGTGCCAGCAGCTTAGCGCGAACAGGGAGCACTGAAGCTTTCTTT
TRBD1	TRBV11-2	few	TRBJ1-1	CASSLGAGTVNTEAFF	TGTGCCAGCAGCTTAGGGGCCGGGACAGTGAACACTGAAGCTTTCTTT
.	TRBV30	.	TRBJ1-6	CASSGTDNSPLHF	TGTGCCTCTTCCGGGACCGATAATTCACCCCTCCACTTT
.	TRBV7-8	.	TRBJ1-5	CASSHVYSQPQHF	TGTGCCAGCAGCCACGTATATTCTCAGCCCCAGCATTTT